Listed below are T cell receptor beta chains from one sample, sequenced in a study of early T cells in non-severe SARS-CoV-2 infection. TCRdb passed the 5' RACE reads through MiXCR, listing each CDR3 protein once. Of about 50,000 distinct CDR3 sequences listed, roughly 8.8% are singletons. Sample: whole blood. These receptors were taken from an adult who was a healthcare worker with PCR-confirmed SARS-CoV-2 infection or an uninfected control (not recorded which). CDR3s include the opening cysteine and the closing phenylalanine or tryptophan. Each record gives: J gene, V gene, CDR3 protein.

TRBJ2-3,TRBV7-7,CASSRGGADTQYF
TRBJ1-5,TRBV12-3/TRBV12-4,CASSSRVSNQPQHF
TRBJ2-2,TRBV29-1,CSVELANTGELFF
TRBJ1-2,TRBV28,CASSLGGTGGPNYGYTF
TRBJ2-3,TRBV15,CATSTQGTGGTDTQYF
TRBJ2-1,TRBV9,CASSPQLAAYNEQFF
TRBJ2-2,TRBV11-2,CASSLESSGELFF
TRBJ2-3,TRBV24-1,CATSAAYSSTQYF
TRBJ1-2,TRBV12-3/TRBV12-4,CASSSLGSGYTF
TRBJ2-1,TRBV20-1,CSARRQIAGRMNEQFF
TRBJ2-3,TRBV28,CASSLGQGAYTDTQYF
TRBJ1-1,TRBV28,CASSRITEAFF
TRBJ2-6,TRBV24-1,CATSDGDEANVLTF
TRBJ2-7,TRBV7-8,CASSFTSGSDAGSYEQYF
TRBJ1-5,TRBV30,CAWRGLGGSNQPQHF
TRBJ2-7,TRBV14,CASSQAAGPGSEQYF
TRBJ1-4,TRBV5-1,CASSLGASSNEKLFF
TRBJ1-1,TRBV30,CAWNPGVGTEAFF
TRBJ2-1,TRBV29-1,CSAGTASYEQFF
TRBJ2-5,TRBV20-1,CSARDPAGGVETQYF
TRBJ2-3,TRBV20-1,CSARAGQGGTDTQYF
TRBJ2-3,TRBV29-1,CSLRGAGVADTQYF
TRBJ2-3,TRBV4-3,CASSQEDHSTDTQYF
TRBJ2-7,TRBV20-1,CSARRTPTYEQYF
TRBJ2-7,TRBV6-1,CASSDPGGAFYEQYF
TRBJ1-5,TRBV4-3,CASSQGDGQPQHF
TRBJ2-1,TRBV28,CASTSGTGDYNEQFF
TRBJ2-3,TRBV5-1,CASSFGQGGDTQYF
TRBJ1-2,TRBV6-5,CASRDLSSGGYTF
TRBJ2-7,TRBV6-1,CASSAGGGYEQYF
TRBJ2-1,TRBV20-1,CSARDRILAYNEQFF
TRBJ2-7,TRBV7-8,CASSDGTGGEQYF
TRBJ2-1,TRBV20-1,CSASPPLGEYVDEQFF
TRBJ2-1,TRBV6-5,CASSYRRNNEQFF
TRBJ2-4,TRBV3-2,CASSYQTSGSFQAKNIQYF
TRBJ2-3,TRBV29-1,CSVSPVGLAGKEGPTDTQYF
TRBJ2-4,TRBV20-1,CSARWEDIQYF
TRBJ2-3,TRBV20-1,CSAPAASTDTQYF
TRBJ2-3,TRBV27,CASKSGVTSTDTQYF
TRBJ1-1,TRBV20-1,CSAPPGGWTEAFF
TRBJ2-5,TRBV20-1,CSMGLAGTETQYF
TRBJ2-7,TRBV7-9,CASSLAGGPIDEQYF
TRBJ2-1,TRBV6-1,CASSGSIAGGLGEQFF
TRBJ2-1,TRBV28,CASSSPDRTSSYNEQFF
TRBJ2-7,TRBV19,CASSIGANYEQYF
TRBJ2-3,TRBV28,CASRGVGLAGGSDTQYF
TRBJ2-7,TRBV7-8,CASSPGLAAYEQYF
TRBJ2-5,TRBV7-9,CASSPPRASGDQETQYF
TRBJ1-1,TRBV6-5,CASRRTGSEAFF
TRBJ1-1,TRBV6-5,CASSPLTGAANTEAFF
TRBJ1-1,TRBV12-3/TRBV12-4,CASSLQNTEAFF
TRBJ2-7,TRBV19,CASSDPRARSSYEQYF
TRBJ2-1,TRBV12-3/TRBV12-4,CASSPSTVFHNEQFF